This T cell receptor beta chain comes out of a study of CD8 T cells in Susac syndrome. Trimming removed 8 bases from V and 1 base from J, with 20 bases in between. Germline assignment: CDR1 WNHNN and CDR2 SYGVQD (reference sequence). The CDR3 loop spans 16 amino acids. Peripheral blood CD8+ and CD4+ T cells were profiled by TCR beta sequencing. Healthy donors served as age- and sex-matched controls. Reverse transcription of roughly 0.5 to 1 ug RNA was performed with random hexamers. TCRdb reanalysed the immunoSEQ multiplex PCR reads using MiXCR and keeps one entry per CDR3 protein. The sample includes some 150,000 distinct CDR3 sequences, around 94% of them seen just once.

This chain joins TRBV10-1 and TRBJ1-1; maybe TRBD1 (5 bases). The TCR comes from a human donor in good health. The source material was CD4+ T cells from PBMCs. The DNA for the CDR3 is TGCGCCAGCCCCCCCGGATGGAAGGGGTGGAACACTGAAGCTTTCTTT. Its protein product is CASPPGWKGWNTEAFF.